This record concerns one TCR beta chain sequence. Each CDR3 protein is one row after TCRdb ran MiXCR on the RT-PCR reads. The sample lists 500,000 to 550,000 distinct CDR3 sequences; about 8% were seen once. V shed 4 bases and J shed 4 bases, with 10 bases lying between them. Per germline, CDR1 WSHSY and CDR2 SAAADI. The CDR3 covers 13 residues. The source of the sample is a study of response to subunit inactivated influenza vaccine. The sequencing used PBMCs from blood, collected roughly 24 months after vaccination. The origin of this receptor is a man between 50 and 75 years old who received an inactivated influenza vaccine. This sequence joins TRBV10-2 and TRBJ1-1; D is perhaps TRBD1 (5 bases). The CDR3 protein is CASSVGVATEAFF. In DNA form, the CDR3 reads TGCGCCAGCAGTGTGGGGGTTGCCACTGAAGCTTTCTTT.